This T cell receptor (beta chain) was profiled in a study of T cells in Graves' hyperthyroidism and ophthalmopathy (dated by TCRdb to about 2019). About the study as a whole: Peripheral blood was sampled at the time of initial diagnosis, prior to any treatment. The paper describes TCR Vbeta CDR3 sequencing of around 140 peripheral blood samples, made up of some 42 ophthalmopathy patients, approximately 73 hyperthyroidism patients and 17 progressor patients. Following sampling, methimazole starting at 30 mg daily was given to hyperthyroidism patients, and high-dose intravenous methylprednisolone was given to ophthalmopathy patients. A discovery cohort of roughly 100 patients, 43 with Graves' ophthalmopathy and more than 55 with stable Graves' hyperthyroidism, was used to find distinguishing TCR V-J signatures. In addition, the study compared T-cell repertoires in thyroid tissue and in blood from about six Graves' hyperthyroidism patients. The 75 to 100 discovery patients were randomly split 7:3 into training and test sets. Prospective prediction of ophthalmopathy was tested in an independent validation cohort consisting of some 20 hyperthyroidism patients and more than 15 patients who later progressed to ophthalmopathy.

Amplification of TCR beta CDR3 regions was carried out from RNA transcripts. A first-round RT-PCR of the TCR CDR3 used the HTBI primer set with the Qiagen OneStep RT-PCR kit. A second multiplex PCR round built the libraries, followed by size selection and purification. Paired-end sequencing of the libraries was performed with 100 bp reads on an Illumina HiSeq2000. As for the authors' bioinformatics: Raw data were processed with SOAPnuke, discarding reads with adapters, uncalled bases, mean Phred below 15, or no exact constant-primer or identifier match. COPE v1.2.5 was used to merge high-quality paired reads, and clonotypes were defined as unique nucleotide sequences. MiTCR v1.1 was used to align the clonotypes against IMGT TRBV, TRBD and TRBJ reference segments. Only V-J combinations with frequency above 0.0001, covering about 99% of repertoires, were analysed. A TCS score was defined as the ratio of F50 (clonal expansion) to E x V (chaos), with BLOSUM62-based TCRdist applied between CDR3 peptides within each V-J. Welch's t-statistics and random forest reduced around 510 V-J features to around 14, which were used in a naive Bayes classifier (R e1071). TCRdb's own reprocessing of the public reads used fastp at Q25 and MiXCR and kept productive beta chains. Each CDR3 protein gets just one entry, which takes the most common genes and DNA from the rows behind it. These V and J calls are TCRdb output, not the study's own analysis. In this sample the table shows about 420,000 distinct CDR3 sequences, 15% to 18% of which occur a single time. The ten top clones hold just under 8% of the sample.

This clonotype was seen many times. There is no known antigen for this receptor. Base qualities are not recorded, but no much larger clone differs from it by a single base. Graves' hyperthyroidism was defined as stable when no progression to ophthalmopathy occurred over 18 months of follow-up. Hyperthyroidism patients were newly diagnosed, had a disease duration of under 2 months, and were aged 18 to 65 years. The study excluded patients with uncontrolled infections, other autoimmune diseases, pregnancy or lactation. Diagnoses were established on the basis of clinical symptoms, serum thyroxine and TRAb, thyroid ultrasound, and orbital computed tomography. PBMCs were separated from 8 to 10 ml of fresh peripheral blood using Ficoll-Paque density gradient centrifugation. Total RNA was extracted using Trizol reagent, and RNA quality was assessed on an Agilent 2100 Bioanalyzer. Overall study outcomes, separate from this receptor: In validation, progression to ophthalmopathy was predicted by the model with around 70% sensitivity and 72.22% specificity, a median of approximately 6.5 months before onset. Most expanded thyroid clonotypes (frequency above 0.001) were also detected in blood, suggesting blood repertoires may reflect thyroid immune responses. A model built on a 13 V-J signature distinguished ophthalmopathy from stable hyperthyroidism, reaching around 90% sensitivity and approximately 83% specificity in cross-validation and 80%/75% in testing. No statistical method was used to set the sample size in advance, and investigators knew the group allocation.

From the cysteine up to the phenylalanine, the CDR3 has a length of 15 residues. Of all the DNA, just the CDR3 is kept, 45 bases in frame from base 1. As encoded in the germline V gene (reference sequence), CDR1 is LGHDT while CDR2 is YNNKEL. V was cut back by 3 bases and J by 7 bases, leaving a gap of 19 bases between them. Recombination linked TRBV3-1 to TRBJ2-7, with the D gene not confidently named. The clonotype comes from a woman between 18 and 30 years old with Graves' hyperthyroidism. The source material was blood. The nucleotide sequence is TGTGCCAGCAGCCATACCGGCAAGGGCCCTTGGGAGCAGTACTTC. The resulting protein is CASSHTGKGPWEQYF.